The present TCR beta chain was sequenced within a study of human T cells and chemical hapten exposure. Study-level information: Mainly, slight library volume differences in the pool made TCR yields vary.

Specified time point: pre-sensitization, week 0. Treatment reported: therapeutic diphenylcyclopropenone sensitization with weekly scalp DPC. Venepuncture was done earlier than the placement of each patch test. Findings and limits, study-wide: The number of TCRs over 1 in 1000 frequency stayed unchanged after DPC.

This clonotype was seen repeatedly, ten times or more. The antigen is not known. TCRdb redid the calling of the RACE reads with MiXCR, one entry per CDR3 protein. This table holds approximately 400,000 distinct CDR3 sequences, 5% to 6.5% found once. CDR1 MDHEN and CDR2 SYDVKM come from the germline V gene. Trimming left V 4 bases short and J 0 bases short, with 19 bases between. This CDR3 region has 18 residues. This sample comprised whole blood, obtained in connection with sensitization to the hapten diphenylcyclopropenone (DPC). The sequence derives from a woman between 50 and 59 years old with alopecia areata. Some clones in this sample may be carry-over from other donors' samples. The genes are TRBV28 and TRBJ2-1, with D maybe TRBD1 (5 bases). CDR3 sequence reads: CASSSSRLGDSSYNEQFF. The DNA of the CDR3 is TGTGCCAGCAGTTCATCCCGACTTGGAGACAGCTCCTACAATGAGCAGTTCTTC.